What follows are 30 T cell receptor beta chains derived from one specimen sequenced in a study of CD8+ T cells in alopecia areata. Treatment specified: oral pan-JAK inhibitor, 5-10 mg twice daily. Reverse transcribed after extraction, RNA yielded cDNA as the sequencing template. Profiled with immunoSEQ multiplex PCR; TCRdb holds only in-frame clones, not every one. The table has 150,000 to 200,000 clones, roughly 60% seen once. The sequencing used CD4+ T cells sorted from blood, collected at week 24, from a patient treated with tofacitinib. Every receptor here comes from a human donor with alopecia areata.

The rearrangement links TRBV29-1 to TRBJ2-7, with 7 bases that match TRBD1. With 4 bases clipped from V and 5 bases from J, the junction kept 11 bases outside the gene matches. The CDR3 totals 14 residues. Germline V gene lookup returns CDR1 SQVTM and CDR2 ANQGSEA. The CDR3 DNA reads as TGCAGCGTTGCCCGGCAAGGGGGCGCGGACGAGCAGTACTTC. Residues: CSVARQGGADEQYF.

The CDR3: CSVGGTGGTDTQYF. In nucleotides, the CDR3 is TGCAGCGTCGGAGGGACAGGGGGCACAGATACGCAGTATTTT. V and J are TRBV29-1 and TRBJ2-3; TRBD1 matches 10 bases. Germline loops: CDR1 SQVTM, CDR2 ANQGSEA. Trimming took 6 bases from V and 1 from J; bases not matched to a gene: 4. This CDR3 has 14 amino acids.

The chain uses TRBV19 and TRBJ2-7, with TRBD1 matching over 11 bases. V dropped 5 bases and J dropped 2; count of bases not matched to a gene: 5. The CDR3 loop spans 15 amino acids. Germline lookup yields CDR1 LNHDA and CDR2 SQIVND (reference sequence). The CDR3 DNA sequence: TGTGCCAGTAGTGCCTGGGACAGGGGGGCCTACGAGCAGTACTTC. Encoded protein: CASSAWDRGAYEQYF.

V usage is TRBV2 and J usage is TRBJ1-5, with D unresolved. V lost 1 base and J 6 bases, leaving 7 bases between the germline ends. This CDR3 is built from 13 residues. Germline V lookup: CDR1 SNHLY, CDR2 FYNNEI. Written as DNA, the CDR3 is TGTGCCAGCAGTGAAGGTCCTCTTCAGCCCCAGCATTTT. Its protein product is CASSEGPLQPQHF.

As to this clone: At the DNA level, this CDR3 is encoded by other sequences in the same sample as well. This chain's CDR3 is CASSLGQGSNQPQHF. The CDR3 DNA sequence: TGTGCCAGCAGCTTAGGACAGGGCAGCAATCAGCCCCAGCATTTT. The V gene is TRBV7-6, the J gene TRBJ1-5, with 7 bases matching TRBD1. The germline gives CDR1 SGHVS, CDR2 FNYEAQ. This CDR3 spans 15 amino acids. V gave up 1 base and J gave up 1 base; unmatched junction bases: 1.

As to this clone: The germline gene is not matched at one end of the junction; a read error may be the cause. The chain links TRBV6-1 to TRBJ2-2, with D possibly being TRBD1 (5 bases). This CDR3 has 16 residues. The V gene's germline CDR1 is MNHNS and CDR2 SASEGT. CDR3 sequence (DNA): TGTGCCACCAGTGGGGCCCTTAGAACAGACACCGGGGAGCTGTTTTTT. It specifies CATSGALRTDTGELFF.

This clone was detected only once. The chain employs TRBV5-1 and TRBJ2-3; maybe TRBD2 (5 bases). Looked up from germline, CDR1 is SGHRS and CDR2 is YFSETQ. The CDR3 totals 13 residues. V lost 4 bases, J lost 9 bases, and 15 bases lay in between. The CDR3 here is CASSPDLKDTQYF. The CDR3 DNA is TGCGCCAGCAGCCCGGACTTAAAGGACACGCAGTATTTT.

V usage is TRBV29-1 and J usage is TRBJ2-7, with 13 bases aligning to TRBD2. J was trimmed by 2 bases and V by 5 bases; bases with no gene match: 3. This CDR3 comprises 14 residues. From germline, CDR1 is SQVTM and CDR2 ANQGSEA. The CDR3 region has the DNA TGCAGCGTTCTCGGACTAGCGGGGGCCTACGAGCAGTACTTC. Protein: CSVLGLAGAYEQYF.

V usage is TRBV30 and J usage is TRBJ2-3; D possibly uses TRBD1 or TRBD2 (6 bases each). Germline V gives CDR1 GTSNPN, CDR2 SVGIG (reference sequence). This CDR3 has 13 residues. V was trimmed by 0 bases and J by 5 bases, leaving 9 bases between them. The CDR3 coding sequence is TGTGCCTGGAGTGTAGGGGGAGGAGATACGCAGTATTTT. This codes for CAWSVGGGDTQYF.

This sequence joins TRBV5-1 and TRBJ1-2; 8 bases match TRBD1. Germline CDR1 and CDR2: SGHRS and YFSETQ. Trimming at V came to 4 bases and at J to 7 bases, leaving 6 bases not matched to a gene. This CDR3 spans 13 amino acids. The CDR3 protein is CASSLDRGGGYTF. The CDR3, as DNA: TGCGCCAGCAGCCTAGACAGGGGTGGTGGCTACACCTTC.

The V gene is TRBV29-1, the J gene TRBJ2-1; D uncertain. This CDR3 region has 12 residues. The germline V gene has CDR1 SQVTM and CDR2 ANQGSEA. V shed 4 bases and J shed 9 bases, with 13 bases lying between them. CDR3 in DNA: TGCAGCGTTGTAGTCCAGTATCCTGAGCAGTTCTTC. This encodes CSVVVQYPEQFF.

The V and J genes are TRBV2 and TRBJ1-2; possible D gene TRBD1, 5 bases. The CDR3 runs to 17 residues. The V end was cut by 7 bases, the J end by 3 bases, with 24 bases between. Germline V CDR1 and CDR2: SNHLY, FYNNEI. The CDR3 loop is CASTPFLFSRGDYGYTF. The CDR3, as DNA: TGTGCCAGCACCCCGTTCTTATTTTCTCGGGGGGACTATGGCTACACCTTC.

The rearrangement links TRBV30 to TRBJ2-7; D might be TRBD1 or TRBD2, each matching 6 bases. V was cut by 2 bases and J by 8 bases, with 16 bases left in between. Germline CDR1 GTSNPN, CDR2 SVGIG (reference sequence). This CDR3 has 13 amino acids. The CDR3 nucleotides are TGTGCCTGGAGTACAGGGTCCGGGAGCCAGCAGTACTTC. Protein product: CAWSTGSGSQQYF.

This clone was seen a handful of times. This chain connects TRBV7-9 to TRBJ1-2; D perhaps matches TRBD1 (6 bases). V lost 1 base and J 8 bases, leaving 8 bases between the germline ends. Germline V gene sequence: CDR1 SEHNR, CDR2 FQNEAQ (reference sequence). The CDR3 runs 12 residues. The CDR3 loop reads CASSLEGGGYTF. The CDR3 nucleotides read TGTGCCAGCAGCTTAGAAGGGGGAGGCTACACCTTC.

This clone was found a few times. The chain joins TRBV14 to TRBJ2-4; tentatively, D is TRBD1 (6 bases). CDR1 is SGHDN and CDR2 is FVKESK in the germline V gene. The CDR3 is 13 residues long. V lost 4 bases to trimming and J lost 4 bases, with 8 bases between them. The CDR3 loop is CASSRTVKNIQYF. CDR3 bases: TGTGCCAGCAGCCGGACAGTGAAAAACATTCAGTACTTC. Full variable domain (missing parts from reference TRBV14 and TRBJ2-4): EAGVTQFPSHSVIEKGQTVTLRCDPISGHDNLYWYRRVMGKEIKFLLHFVKESKQDESGMPNNRFLAERTGGTYSTLKVQPAELEDSGVYFCASSRTVKNIQYFGAGTRLSVL.

V gene TRBV7-2 combines with J gene TRBJ1-2, with D uncertain. The CDR3 has 14 amino acids. The germline V gene encodes CDR1 SGHTA and CDR2 FQGNSA. Trimming stripped 5 bases from V and 4 bases from J, with 14 bases between. CDR3 nucleotide sequence: TGTGCCAGCAGCCCCAGTTTTGGTCTCTATGGCTACACCTTC. Translated, it gives CASSPSFGLYGYTF.

This clone was counted a single time. CDR3 bases: TGTGCCTGGAGTGTAGGGACCGGGAACGAGGAAAAACTGTTTTTT. It translates to CAWSVGTGNEEKLFF. The chain links TRBV30 to TRBJ1-4; D perhaps matches TRBD1 (5 bases). V was pared by 0 bases and J by 8 bases, with 16 bases between. The CDR3 has 15 amino acids. CDR1 is GTSNPN, CDR2 SVGIG, per germline (reference sequence).

The chain joins TRBV29-1 to TRBJ1-1, with unresolved D. From germline, CDR1 is SQVTM and CDR2 ANQGSEA. This CDR3 comprises 11 residues. Trimming took 6 bases from V and 6 from J, leaving 11 bases between them. The CDR3 protein is CSVKDTAEAFF. In DNA form, the CDR3 reads TGCAGCGTCAAGGATACGGCTGAAGCTTTCTTT.

Concerning this clone: The sample contains more than one DNA sequence encoding this CDR3. This chain links TRBV29-1 with TRBJ1-1; D call uncertain. V was shortened by 4 bases and J by 0 bases, with 9 bases between the two germline ends. There are 13 residues in the CDR3. Per the germline V gene, CDR1 is SQVTM and CDR2 is ANQGSEA. The CDR3 reads CSVVRRLNTEAFF. CDR3 DNA: TGCAGCGTTGTGCGGAGACTGAACACTGAAGCTTTCTTT.

V and J are TRBV5-5 and TRBJ2-3; 9 bases fit TRBD2. This CDR3 has 14 amino acids. Germline V gives CDR1 SGHKS, CDR2 YYEKEE (reference sequence). V was pared by 2 bases and J by 6 bases, with 4 bases of the junction left unmatched. CDR3 protein: CASSFSGSQDTQYF. The DNA for the CDR3 is TGTGCCAGCAGCTTTAGCGGGAGCCAGGATACGCAGTATTTT.

V is TRBV9 and J is TRBJ1-6; a possible D gene is TRBD1 (6 bases). The CDR3 runs to 16 residues. The V end was cut by 3 bases, the J end by 5 bases, with 15 bases between. CDR1 and CDR2 (germline): SGDLS, YYNGEE. CDR3 sequence reads: CASSAGGRGDNSPLHF. DNA for the CDR3: TGTGCCAGCAGCGCGGGGGGCAGGGGAGATAATTCACCCCTCCACTTT. Full variable domain (outside the CDR3, taken from reference TRBV9 and TRBJ1-6): DSGVTQTPKHLITATGQRVTLRCSPRSGDLSVYWYQQSLDQGLQFLIQYYNGEERAKGNILERFSAQQFPDLHSELNLSSLELGDSALYFCASSAGGRGDNSPLHFGNGTRLTVT.

This CDR3 is CASSFSSDTQYF. The DNA of the CDR3 is TGTGCCAGCAGCTTTTCCTCTGATACGCAGTATTTT. This chain uses TRBV7-9 with TRBJ2-3; no clear D. This CDR3 has 12 residues. V was pared by 3 bases and J by 6 bases, with 7 bases between. Germline CDR1 reads SEHNR; CDR2 reads FQNEAQ (reference sequence).

V is TRBV15 and J is TRBJ1-2; unclear D gene. CDR3 length: 16 residues. Trimming took off 0 bases at V and 7 bases at J, with 18 bases between the two ends. Germline lookup yields CDR1 LNHNV and CDR2 YYDKDF (reference sequence). CDR3 sequence: CATSRDLGPDYFGYTF. CDR3 nucleotide sequence: TGTGCCACCAGCAGAGATCTAGGGCCAGATTATTTTGGCTACACCTTC.

The chain combines TRBV7-2 with TRBJ1-1; D remains ambiguous. Germline V gives CDR1 SGHTA, CDR2 FQGNSA. With 0 bases removed from V and 0 bases from J, the gap between germline ends came to 5 bases. This CDR3 region has 14 residues. CDR3 in DNA: TGTGCCAGCAGCTTAGCGATGATGAACACTGAAGCTTTCTTT. Residues: CASSLAMMNTEAFF.

The chain recombines TRBV2 with TRBJ1-1; D remains ambiguous. CDR1 and CDR2 from the germline V gene are SNHLY and FYNNEI. Trimming took off 3 bases at V and 4 bases at J, with 9 bases between the two ends. This CDR3 contains 13 residues. The chain's CDR3 is CASSDLPGTEAFF. The CDR3 bases are TGTGCCAGCAGTGATTTGCCCGGCACTGAAGCTTTCTTT.

This clone has only a few counts. Distinct nucleotide sequences in the sample also encode this CDR3. The chain joins TRBV15 to TRBJ1-2; D uncertain. The CDR3 is made up of 14 amino acids. The V end was cut by 0 bases, the J end by 2 bases, with 7 bases between. Germline V gene lookup returns CDR1 LNHNV and CDR2 YYDKDF (reference sequence). The CDR3 sequence: CATSRDRENYGYTF. CDR3 nucleotides: TGTGCCACCAGCAGAGATCGAGAGAACTATGGCTACACCTTC.

The CDR3: CASRTLYRGTTKYYEQYF. DNA of the CDR3: TGTGCCAGCAGGACTCTCTACCGCGGGACCACAAAATATTACGAGCAGTACTTC. The chain carries TRBV2 and TRBJ2-7; D might be TRBD2 (6 bases). The CDR3 is 18 amino acids. Deletions cut 6 bases from V and 4 bases from J, with 28 bases between. Germline V gives CDR1 SNHLY, CDR2 FYNNEI.

The chain couples TRBV29-1 to TRBJ2-1; possible D gene TRBD1, 6 bases. The CDR3 covers 14 residues. Germline V gene data show CDR1 as SQVTM and CDR2 as ANQGSEA. V lost 4 bases and J lost 4, with 14 bases in between. CDR3 DNA: TGCAGCGTTGGTGGGGGCACGGGTTACAATGAGCAGTTCTTC. It is translated as CSVGGGTGYNEQFF.

The chain recombines TRBV27 with TRBJ2-3; TRBD1 or TRBD2 may be the D gene (5 bases each). CDR3 length: 14 amino acids. The V end lost 1 base, the J end lost 4 bases, and 9 bases lay between the germline ends. Germline CDR1 reads MNHEY; CDR2 reads SMNVEV (reference sequence). CDR3 protein: CASSLFRGADTQYF. The CDR3 nucleotides are TGTGCCAGCAGTTTATTTCGGGGCGCAGATACGCAGTATTTT.

The gene calls are TRBV12-5 and TRBJ2-1, with 7 bases that match TRBD2. Germline V gene sequence: CDR1 LGHNT, CDR2 FRNRAP. V was pared by 6 bases and J by 6 bases, with 2 bases of the junction left unmatched. CDR3 length: 12 amino acids. CDR3 coding DNA: TGTGCTAGTGGACTAGCGTCCAATGAGCAGTTCTTC. The encoded protein is CASGLASNEQFF. The full variable domain, rest sourced from reference TRBV12-5 and TRBJ2-1, is DARVTQTPRHKVTEMGQEVTMRCQPILGHNTVFWYRQTMMQGLELLAYFRNRAPLDDSGMPKDRFSAEMPDATLATLKIQPSEPRDSAVYFCASGLASNEQFFGPGTRLTVL.